The entry that follows covers one T cell receptor (beta chain) sequence. This sample was taken from a study of blood T cell repertoires in COVID-19. The germline gives CDR1 KGHDR, CDR2 SFDVKD. The V and J ends lost 9 bases and 1 base respectively, with 10 bases between them. This CDR3 spans 13 amino acids. Method: immunoSEQ multiplex PCR; TCRdb's copy keeps in-frame clones and lacks some. The data show more than 110,000 clones, roughly 91% seen once. The source of this sequence is a man between 60 and 70 years old with active or convalescent COVID-19. The sample consisted of peripheral blood. The chain has TRBV24-1 and TRBJ2-3; D may be TRBD1 (6 bases). The CDR3 here is CATSNRGTDTQYF. The CDR3 region has the DNA TGTGCCACCTCAAACAGGGGCACAGATACGCAGTATTTT.